The T cell receptor beta chain described here comes from a study of T cells in Graves' hyperthyroidism and ophthalmopathy. Study background: Peripheral blood was secured at the point of initial diagnosis, before any treatment.

V was clipped by 6 bases and J by 0 bases; unmatched bases: 8. The CDR3 runs 17 residues. CDR1 MDHEN and CDR2 SYDVKM come from the germline V gene. Authors of the study amplified TCR beta CDR3 regions from RNA transcripts. When the TCR CDR3 underwent first-round RT-PCR, the HTBI primer set was used. TCRdb re-analysed the multiplex PCR reads in MiXCR, keeping a single row per CDR3 protein. This table has about 590,000 distinct CDR3 sequences, less than 20% appearing once. Sequencing input: blood. This chain links TRBV28 with TRBJ2-2; TRBD1 agrees at 9 bases. The origin of this receptor is a woman aged 25 to 39 with Graves' hyperthyroidism. The DNA of the CDR3 is TGTGCCAGCAGCCTTCGACGGACAGGGGCGAACACCGGGGAGCTGTTTTTT. It translates to CASSLRRTGANTGELFF.